Sequencing of this T cell receptor beta chain was carried out in a study of blood T cell repertoires in COVID-19. In the original analysis: Cell counts per sample came from amplifying reference gene primers. Some clones are missing from TCRdb's copy, which holds only in-frame ones; the method was immunoSEQ multiplex PCR. The DNA gave D and trimming, while V, J and clone size come from that table. The table records roughly 69,000 clones, nearly 90% of them present only once. The length of the CDR3 is 14 residues. With 5 bases clipped from V and 5 bases from J, the junction kept 8 bases outside the gene matches. The germline V gene encodes CDR1 SEHNR and CDR2 FQNEAQ (reference sequence).

The sequencing input was peripheral blood. The chain has TRBV7-9 and TRBJ2-7, with TRBD2 matching over 8 bases. This sequence was found in a man aged 45 to 65 with acute or convalescent COVID-19. The CDR3 DNA is TGTGCCAGCAGCCGACTAGCGTCTGTGAACGAGCAGTACTTC. Encoded protein: CASSRLASVNEQYF.